This TCR beta chain was observed in a study of T cell changes during pregnancy in multiple sclerosis. On this clone itself: The junction departs from the called germline gene at one end, perhaps through a read error.

In germline, CDR1 is SSHAT, CDR2 FNYEAQ (reference sequence). The CDR3 is made up of 14 amino acids. TCRdb's copy holds only in-frame clones and misses some; the assay was immunoSEQ multiplex PCR. The table records about 100,000 clones, around 90% of them present only once. Sequencing used peripheral blood, obtained in the third trimester of pregnancy. J is TRBJ2-7 and V is TRBV7-7, with 7 bases lining up with TRBD1. The source of this sequence is a female donor in good health, enrolled as a control in a pregnancy study. The CDR3 nucleotides read TGTGCTAGCAGCTTAAGGACAGGTTCCTACGAGCAGTACTTC. It yields the protein CASSLRTGSYEQYF.